These T cell receptor beta chains were read from a single sample in a study of T cell responses to AZD1222 COVID-19 vaccine. Only in-frame clones appear in the TCRdb table, and some are missing; sequencing was by immunoSEQ multiplex PCR. The table records some 89,000 clones, more than 70% of them present only once. This specimen was peripheral blood, taken on day 0 of AZD1222 vaccination. The receptor source for this set is an adult in good health. Both conserved end residues are part of each CDR3. D genes are given only for firm matches. The size entry is marked missing in some rows and otherwise reads once, few, many or a size class.

j_call: TRBJ2-7; clone_size: .; v_call: TRBV7-2; d_call: TRBD2; cdr3_nt: TGTGCCAGCAGTCCAATGGGACTAGCCTCCTACGAGCAGTACTTC; cdr3_aa: CASSPMGLASYEQYF
j_call: TRBJ2-2; clone_size: .; v_call: TRBV18; d_call: TRBD2; cdr3_nt: TGTGCCAGCTCACCACCGTCTAGCGGGAAGGGTCCCGGGGAGCTGTTTTTT; cdr3_aa: CASSPPSSGKGPGELFF
j_call: TRBJ1-6; clone_size: .; v_call: TRBV6-5; d_call: .; cdr3_nt: TGTGCCAGCACGAGGGACATAGGGTCACCCCTCCACTTT; cdr3_aa: CASTRDIGSPLHF
j_call: TRBJ2-1; clone_size: .; v_call: TRBV7-8; d_call: .; cdr3_nt: TGTGCCAGCAGCTTAGTAAACCGGGACTCGTTTTTCTACAATGAGCAGTTCTTC; cdr3_aa: CASSLVNRDSFFYNEQFF
j_call: TRBJ1-5; clone_size: .; v_call: TRBV7-8; d_call: .; cdr3_nt: TGTGCCAGCAGCGTCGGGAGCAATCAGCCCCAGCATTTT; cdr3_aa: CASSVGSNQPQHF
j_call: TRBJ2-2; clone_size: once; v_call: TRBV7-9; d_call: .; cdr3_nt: TGTGCCAGCAGCTCTTGGGACACGGTATTGCCCGGGGAGCTGTTTTTT; cdr3_aa: CASSSWDTVLPGELFF
j_call: TRBJ1-1; clone_size: .; v_call: TRBV6-5; d_call: .; cdr3_nt: TGTGCCAGCAGTTCAGGGCGAGAAAGGAATGAAGCTTTCTTT; cdr3_aa: CASSSGRERNEAFF
j_call: TRBJ2-2; clone_size: .; v_call: TRBV7-2; d_call: .; cdr3_nt: TGTGCCAGCAGCTACGGGACTTCCGGGGAGCTGTTTTTT; cdr3_aa: CASSYGTSGELFF
j_call: TRBJ2-1; clone_size: .; v_call: TRBV10-1; d_call: TRBD1; cdr3_nt: TGCGCCAGCAGTGAGGCCGGGACAGGAAAAAATGAGCAGTTCTTC; cdr3_aa: CASSEAGTGKNEQFF
j_call: TRBJ1-1; clone_size: .; v_call: TRBV6-5; d_call: .; cdr3_nt: TGTGCCAGCAGTTACTCGCACAGAGACACTGAAGCTTTCTTT; cdr3_aa: CASSYSHRDTEAFF
j_call: TRBJ1-1; clone_size: .; v_call: TRBV30; d_call: .; cdr3_nt: TGTGCCTGGAGTGTACCCAGGGCAGCTTTCTTT; cdr3_aa: CAWSVPRAAFF
j_call: TRBJ2-7; clone_size: few; v_call: TRBV19; d_call: TRBD1; cdr3_nt: TGTGCCAGTAGTTACCGGGACAGGGGACGAAGAATAGTGAGCGAGCAGTACTTC; cdr3_aa: CASSYRDRGRRIVSEQYF
j_call: TRBJ2-7; clone_size: .; v_call: TRBV3-1/TRBV3-2; d_call: TRBD2; cdr3_nt: TGTGCCAGCAGCCCCTCGCCCGGGACTAGCGGGAGGGCCTTATCCTACGAGCAGTACTTC; cdr3_aa: CASSPSPGTSGRALSYEQYF
j_call: TRBJ2-2; clone_size: .; v_call: TRBV6-2/TRBV6-3; d_call: TRBD2; cdr3_nt: TGTGCCAGCAGTTCCTCAAGGCTAGCGGGGGAGATCACCGGGGAGCTGTTTTTT; cdr3_aa: CASSSSRLAGEITGELFF
j_call: TRBJ1-4; clone_size: .; v_call: TRBV19; d_call: TRBD1; cdr3_nt: TGTGCCAGTATCGACAGGGGTGGTGCTAATGAAAAACTGTTTTTT; cdr3_aa: CASIDRGGANEKLFF
j_call: TRBJ1-6; clone_size: .; v_call: TRBV3-1/TRBV3-2; d_call: .; cdr3_nt: TGTGCCAGCAGCCAAAAGAGGGGCTCCTATAATTCACCCCTCCACTTT; cdr3_aa: CASSQKRGSYNSPLHF
j_call: TRBJ2-5; clone_size: .; v_call: TRBV19; d_call: TRBD1; cdr3_nt: TGTGCCAGTAGTTCGGAGACAGGGTGGCAAGAGACCCAGTACTTC; cdr3_aa: CASSSETGWQETQYF
j_call: TRBJ1-6; clone_size: .; v_call: TRBV6-4; d_call: .; cdr3_nt: TGTGCCAGCAGCGTGACGCCAGGGAATTCACCCCTCCACTTT; cdr3_aa: CASSVTPGNSPLHF
j_call: TRBJ2-7; clone_size: .; v_call: TRBV5-6; d_call: .; cdr3_nt: TGTGCCAGCAGCTTGGAGCCAGGAAACTCCTACGAGCAGTACTTC; cdr3_aa: CASSLEPGNSYEQYF
j_call: TRBJ1-5; clone_size: .; v_call: TRBV4-1; d_call: .; cdr3_nt: TGCGCCAGCAGCCAAGAGGCGGGGAGAGTTAATCAGCCCCAGCATTTT; cdr3_aa: CASSQEAGRVNQPQHF
j_call: TRBJ2-7; clone_size: .; v_call: TRBV9; d_call: .; cdr3_nt: TGTGCCAGCAGCGTAGCGCCGCAGGGGCCCTACGAGCAGTACTTC; cdr3_aa: CASSVAPQGPYEQYF
j_call: TRBJ1-2; clone_size: .; v_call: TRBV6-1; d_call: TRBD1; cdr3_nt: TGTGCCAGCAGTGAAGTATCCAGGGGGCAGCCCCTCTATGGCTACACCTTC; cdr3_aa: CASSEVSRGQPLYGYTF
j_call: TRBJ1-3; clone_size: .; v_call: TRBV12-3/TRBV12-4; d_call: .; cdr3_nt: TGTGCCGCGAACCTCGGCTCGGGAAACACCATATATTTT; cdr3_aa: CAANLGSGNTIYF
j_call: TRBJ1-6; clone_size: .; v_call: TRBV3-1/TRBV3-2; d_call: .; cdr3_nt: TGTGCCAGCAGCCCGCGGCTGGGGGGAAATTCACCCCTCCACTTT; cdr3_aa: CASSPRLGGNSPLHF
j_call: TRBJ1-3; clone_size: once; v_call: TRBV29-1; d_call: .; cdr3_nt: TGCAGCGTTCGGACGGGCTCTGGAAACACCATATATTTT; cdr3_aa: CSVRTGSGNTIYF
j_call: TRBJ2-1; clone_size: .; v_call: TRBV27; d_call: TRBD1; cdr3_nt: TGTGCCAGCAGTTCCAGGGGACAGGGTTTAAGGTTGCATGAGCAGTTCTTC; cdr3_aa: CASSSRGQGLRLHEQFF
j_call: TRBJ1-2; clone_size: .; v_call: TRBV2; d_call: TRBD1; cdr3_nt: TGTGCCAGCAGCCTAAACCGACAGGGAAATTATGGCTACACCTTC; cdr3_aa: CASSLNRQGNYGYTF
j_call: TRBJ1-5; clone_size: once; v_call: TRBV29-1; d_call: TRBD1; cdr3_nt: TGCAGCGTTGTATTTGGGACAGTAAATAATCAGCCCCAGCATTTT; cdr3_aa: CSVVFGTVNNQPQHF
j_call: TRBJ1-2; clone_size: .; v_call: TRBV13; d_call: TRBD1; cdr3_nt: TGTGCCAGCAGCAAAGGCGGACAGGGACGTAACTATGGCTACACCTTC; cdr3_aa: CASSKGGQGRNYGYTF
j_call: TRBJ1-6; clone_size: .; v_call: TRBV5-1; d_call: .; cdr3_nt: TGCGCCAGCAGCTTGGGGCAGGGCTACAATTCACCCCTCCACTTT; cdr3_aa: CASSLGQGYNSPLHF
j_call: TRBJ1-3; clone_size: .; v_call: TRBV7-2; d_call: .; cdr3_nt: TGTGCCAGCAGCTTGGACAAAAATGGAAACACCATATATTTT; cdr3_aa: CASSLDKNGNTIYF
j_call: TRBJ2-1; clone_size: .; v_call: TRBV19; d_call: TRBD2; cdr3_nt: TGTGCCAGTAGTATAGCTGCGGGAGGGGCCTACAATGAGCAGTTCTTC; cdr3_aa: CASSIAAGGAYNEQFF
j_call: TRBJ2-1; clone_size: .; v_call: TRBV11-2; d_call: TRBD2; cdr3_nt: TGTGCCAGCAGCTCAGGTGTCCTAGCGGGAGGCCCCTCCTACAATGAGCAGTTCTTC; cdr3_aa: CASSSGVLAGGPSYNEQFF
j_call: TRBJ1-5; clone_size: .; v_call: TRBV28; d_call: .; cdr3_nt: TGTGCCAGCAGAATGGGGGGAGGAAATCAGCCCCAGCATTTT; cdr3_aa: CASRMGGGNQPQHF
j_call: TRBJ2-7; clone_size: .; v_call: TRBV30; d_call: TRBD2; cdr3_nt: TGTGCCTGGAGTGTTGGGCTAGCGGGAGTCGAGCAGTACTTC; cdr3_aa: CAWSVGLAGVEQYF